These 3 T cell receptor beta chains were sequenced from one sample in a study of vaccination and CD4 T cells after COVID-19. Oncomine TCR Beta short-read sequencing was applied to DNA from cultured CD4+ T cells. Each CDR3 protein is one row after TCRdb ran MiXCR on the PCR reads. The data hold about 19,000 distinct CDR3 sequences, with about 38% observed a single time. These receptors are not linked to any known antigen. Treatment indicated: roughly 11-day PBMC culture with coronavirus spike peptide pools or control peptides (ViraFEST assay). The sequencing input was cultured CD4+ T cells from blood. The receptors come from a human donor with COVID-19.

This clonotype has just a few counts. The chain recombines TRBV7-9 with TRBJ2-3, with 7 bases lining up with TRBD2. The CDR3 totals 17 residues. Germline V gene lookup returns CDR1 SEHNR and CDR2 FQNEAQ (reference sequence). V shed 1 base, J shed 2 bases, and the junction held 9 bases outside the gene matches. The CDR3 is CASSLVEASGATDTQYF. CDR3 nucleotide sequence: TGTGCCAGCAGCTTAGTCGAGGCTAGCGGCGCCACAGATACGCAGTATTTT.

V gene TRBV6-5 combines with J gene TRBJ2-7; D tentatively reads TRBD1 or TRBD2 (7 bases each). Trimming cost V 4 bases and J 3 bases, with 16 bases left between them. The CDR3 runs 15 residues. Germline loops: CDR1 MNHEY, CDR2 SVGAGI. The CDR3 nucleotides read TGTGCCAGCAGTTGGCAGGGGGGGAAAGACTACGAGCAGTACTTC. This codes for CASSWQGGKDYEQYF.

This chain uses TRBV7-2 with TRBJ2-7; D is unresolved. The CDR3 length is 14 residues. CDR1 SGHTA and CDR2 FQGNSA come from the germline V gene. V lost 5 bases to trimming and J lost 1 base, with 12 bases between them. The CDR3 DNA follows: TGTGCCAGCAGCGTAACTCAAGGATCCTACGAGCAGTACTTC. Translated: CASSVTQGSYEQYF.